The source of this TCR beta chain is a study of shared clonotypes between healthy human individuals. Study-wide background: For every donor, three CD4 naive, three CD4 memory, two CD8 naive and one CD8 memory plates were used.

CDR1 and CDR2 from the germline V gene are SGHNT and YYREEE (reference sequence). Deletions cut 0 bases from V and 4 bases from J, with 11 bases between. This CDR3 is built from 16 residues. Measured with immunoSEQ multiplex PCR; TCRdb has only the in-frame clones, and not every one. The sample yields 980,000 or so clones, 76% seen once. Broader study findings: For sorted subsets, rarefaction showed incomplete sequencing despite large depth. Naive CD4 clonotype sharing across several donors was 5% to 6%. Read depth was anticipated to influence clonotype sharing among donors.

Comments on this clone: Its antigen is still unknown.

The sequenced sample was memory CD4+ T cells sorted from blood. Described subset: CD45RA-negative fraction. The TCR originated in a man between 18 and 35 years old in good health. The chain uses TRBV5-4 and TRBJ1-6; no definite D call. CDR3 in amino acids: CASSLVVRPYNSPLHF. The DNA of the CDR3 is TGTGCCAGCAGCTTGGTCGTTAGACCTTATAATTCACCCCTCCACTTT.